The rows below give T cell receptor beta chains drawn from one sample of a study of blood T cell repertoires in COVID-19. The assay was immunoSEQ multiplex PCR, and TCRdb's table has in-frame clones only and misses some. The sample holds more than 300,000 clones, roughly 86% seen once. The specimen sequenced was peripheral blood. The receptor source for this set is a woman in her fifties or sixties with acute or convalescent COVID-19. The CDR3 runs from the conserved cysteine through the conserved F or W. D genes are given only for firm matches. Some rows have no size entry. The others give once, few or many, or a class for an expanded clone.

few	TRBV29-1	.	TRBJ2-1	TGCAGCGTTATCGCGGGACGCGCCTACAATGAGCAGTTCTTC	CSVIAGRAYNEQFF
.	TRBV5-1	.	TRBJ2-2	TGCGCCAGCAGCTTCGGAGGGTCCGGGGAGCTGTTTTTT	CASSFGGSGELFF
.	TRBV5-1	TRBD2	TRBJ2-2	TGCGCCAGCAGCCTGGGAGGGTCCGGGGAGCTGTTTTTT	CASSLGGSGELFF
.	TRBV7-9	TRBD1	TRBJ2-7	TGTGCCAGCAGAGGAAGGACAGGGGATGAGCAGTACTTC	CASRGRTGDEQYF
.	TRBV7-9	.	TRBJ2-1	TGTGCCAGCAGCCCACTCTACTACTCCTACAATGAGCAGTTCTTC	CASSPLYYSYNEQFF
.	TRBV30	.	TRBJ2-7	TGTGCCTGGAGTGTTGGGAGCTACGAGCAGTACTTC	CAWSVGSYEQYF
.	TRBV14	.	TRBJ2-1	TGTGCCAGCAGCCAAGACGGTTATAACAATGAGCAGTTCTTC	CASSQDGYNNEQFF
.	TRBV19	TRBD2	TRBJ2-1	TGTGCCAGTAGTATATCGCTAGCGGGAGTATATGAGCAGTTCTTC	CASSISLAGVYEQFF
.	TRBV7-3	.	TRBJ2-1	TGTGCCAGCTCTCCCCGTAGCGCTACAAATGAGCAGTTCTTC	CASSPRSATNEQFF
.	TRBV27	.	TRBJ1-5	TGTGCCAGCAGTACAGGTTCCGGGTTAGGCAATCAGCCCCAGCATTTT	CASSTGSGLGNQPQHF
.	TRBV9	TRBD2	TRBJ2-3	TGTGCCAGCAACCCCCGGGAGGAAATATACACAGATACGCAGTATTTT	CASNPREEIYTDTQYF
.	TRBV7-3	TRBD2	TRBJ2-3	TGTGCCAGCAGCTTACCTTCTGGACTAGCGGGAAGGCGAGATACGCAGTATTTT	CASSLPSGLAGRRDTQYF
.	TRBV7-3	TRBD2	TRBJ2-1	TGTGCCAGCAGCTTCTCGAGCGGGAGAGGCAATGAGCAGTTCTTC	CASSFSSGRGNEQFF
.	TRBV7-9	.	TRBJ2-3	TGTGCCAGCAGCTTAGCGGGGGGAGATACGCAGTATTTT	CASSLAGGDTQYF
.	TRBV4-1	.	TRBJ1-5	TGCGCCAGCAGCCAAGTTAGCGGGTGGGATCAGCCCCAGCATTTT	CASSQVSGWDQPQHF
.	TRBV10-3	.	TRBJ2-5	TGTGCCATCAGTGAGTCCCCTACCACCCAAGAGACCCAGTACTTC	CAISESPTTQETQYF
.	TRBV11-2	.	TRBJ2-3	TGTGCCAGCAGCTCCCTCTTCGGTTCCACAGATACGCAGTATTTT	CASSSLFGSTDTQYF
once	TRBV5-6	.	TRBJ2-7	TGTGCCAGCAGCTTGTTAGGGGCTTACGAGCAGTACTTC	CASSLLGAYEQYF
.	TRBV6-2/TRBV6-3	TRBD2	TRBJ2-7	TGTGCCAGCAGTTACGATGGCGGGAGCGGCTACGAGCAGTACTTC	CASSYDGGSGYEQYF
.	TRBV6-2/TRBV6-3	TRBD2	TRBJ2-7	TGTGCCAGCAGTTACTCGATAGGTGCGGGAGAGTCCTACGAGCAGTACTTC	CASSYSIGAGESYEQYF
.	TRBV27	TRBD2	TRBJ2-7	TGTGCCAGCAGTTCCGGCAACGCGGGAGCCTCCCCCTACGAGCAGTACTTC	CASSSGNAGASPYEQYF
many	TRBV10-3	TRBD1	TRBJ1-2	TGTGCCATCAGAGGACAGGGTAACTATGGCTACACCTTC	CAIRGQGNYGYTF
.	TRBV9	.	TRBJ2-4	TGTGCCAGCATCCCCTGCAGGGTAAAAAACATTCAGTACTTC	CASIPCRVKNIQYF
.	TRBV6-2/TRBV6-3	.	TRBJ2-2	TGTGCCAGCAGTTCGCGGGTCAACACCGGGGAGCTGTTTTTT	CASSSRVNTGELFF
.	TRBV28	.	TRBJ1-2	TGTGCCAGCAGGCCAACAGGTCTCTATGGCTACACCTTC	CASRPTGLYGYTF
.	TRBV29-1	TRBD1	TRBJ2-7	TGCAGCGTTGCGGGACAGGGGGCCTACGAGCAGTACTTC	CSVAGQGAYEQYF
.	TRBV13	.	TRBJ2-4	TGTGCCAGCAGCTTAGACGGCTTCCCTCTAGTCAAAAACATTCAGTACTTC	CASSLDGFPLVKNIQYF
once	TRBV4-1	.	TRBJ2-1	TGCGCCAGCAGCCAGTCGTTGAATGAGCAGTTCTTC	CASSQSLNEQFF
.	TRBV6-6	TRBD2	TRBJ2-1	TGTGCCAGCAGTCTCACGGGGACTAGCGGGAGTGAAAATGAGCAGTTCTTC	CASSLTGTSGSENEQFF
.	TRBV4-2	.	TRBJ2-3	TGTGCCAGCAGCCAAGAAAGAGAATCCGCGCAGTATTTT	CASSQERESAQYF
.	TRBV7-2	TRBD2	TRBJ2-7	TGTGCCAGCAGCTTCGGGACTAGCGGGACCTCCTACGAGCAGTACTTC	CASSFGTSGTSYEQYF
.	TRBV15	.	TRBJ2-7	TGTGCCACCAAGCCAGGGGACACGAACTCCTACGAGCAGTACTTC	CATKPGDTNSYEQYF
.	TRBV2	TRBD1	TRBJ2-7	TGTGCCAGCCTCCCGGGGACAGGGGGAGGCGAGCAGTACTTC	CASLPGTGGGEQYF
.	TRBV11-2	.	TRBJ2-5	TGTGCCAGCAGCTCTTGGGGGGATACCCAAGAGACCCAGTACTTC	CASSSWGDTQETQYF
.	TRBV28	.	TRBJ1-3	TGTGCCAGCAGTTCCCCACCGGGTGCTAGAGGAAACACCATATATTTT	CASSSPPGARGNTIYF
.	TRBV18	.	TRBJ1-4	TGTGCCAGCTCACCAGGACAAAATGAAAAACTGTTTTTT	CASSPGQNEKLFF
.	TRBV19	.	TRBJ1-1	TGTGCCAGTAGTATCGCAGGGCCGAACACTGAAGCTTTCTTT	CASSIAGPNTEAFF
.	TRBV3-1/TRBV3-2	.	TRBJ2-5	TGTGCCAGCAGCCATCGGGACACCCGGACCCAGTACTTC	CASSHRDTRTQYF
.	TRBV28	TRBD1	TRBJ2-1	TGTGCCAGCAGTTTGTACCCCGGGACAGGGGAAGGGAATGAGCAGTTCTTC	CASSLYPGTGEGNEQFF
once	TRBV20-1	.	TRBJ1-5	TGCAGTGCAGGAAGGTCTGGACATTGTCATTTT	CSAGRSGHCHF
.	TRBV2	TRBD2	TRBJ2-3	TGTGCCAGCGGAAACCTAGCGGGAGGTTTATATACGCAGTATTTT	CASGNLAGGLYTQYF
.	TRBV7-2	TRBD1	TRBJ1-3	TGTGCCAGCAGCCTCGGGCTCCCCGACAGGGCTATCTCTGGAAACACCATATATTTT	CASSLGLPDRAISGNTIYF
.	TRBV30	.	TRBJ2-3	TGTGCCTGGAGTGTGGGGACTGGCACAGATACGCAGTATTTT	CAWSVGTGTDTQYF
once	TRBV4-1	TRBD2	TRBJ2-7	TGCGCCAGCAGCCAAGATAGGAGGGCGGGAGGGCCTAGCGAGCAGTACTTC	CASSQDRRAGGPSEQYF
.	TRBV5-1	.	TRBJ2-2	TGCGCCAGCAGCTTGGTTTCCGCGAACACCGGGGAGCTGTTTTTT	CASSLVSANTGELFF
once	TRBV7-3	TRBD2	TRBJ2-1	TGTGCCAGCAGCCTCGATAGCGGGATCAACAATGAGCAGTTCTTC	CASSLDSGINNEQFF
.	TRBV11-2	.	TRBJ1-1	TGTGCCAGCAGCTTATCTTCCAACACTGAAGCTTTCTTT	CASSLSSNTEAFF
once	TRBV6-5	.	TRBJ2-1	TGTGCCAGCAATCAACTAGCATACAATGAGCAGTTCTTC	CASNQLAYNEQFF
.	TRBV7-9	TRBD1	TRBJ2-3	TGTGCCAGCAGCTCAACAGGGGGCTGGACAGATACGCAGTATTTT	CASSSTGGWTDTQYF
.	TRBV7-2	TRBD2	TRBJ2-1	TGTGCCAGCAGACCCTTTAGCGGGAGTGCGATCAATGAGCAGTTCTTC	CASRPFSGSAINEQFF
.	TRBV19	TRBD1	TRBJ1-5	TGTGCCAGCCGACAGGGCGATCAGCCCCAGCATTTT	CASRQGDQPQHF
.	TRBV5-1	TRBD1	TRBJ2-3	TGCGCCAGCAGCCCCGGGACAGGGTACACAGATACGCAGTATTTT	CASSPGTGYTDTQYF
.	TRBV4-1	TRBD2	TRBJ2-3	TGCGCCAGCAGCCACCTACTAGCGGTGACAGATACGCAGTATTTT	CASSHLLAVTDTQYF
.	TRBV19	.	TRBJ1-4	TGTGCCAGTAGTAGATGGACTCCAACAACTAATGAAAAACTGTTTTTT	CASSRWTPTTNEKLFF
.	TRBV29-1	TRBD1	TRBJ1-3	TGCAGCGTTGAAGAGAGGGCCCTGGACAGGAGAAACACCATATATTTT	CSVEERALDRRNTIYF
.	TRBV6-5	.	TRBJ2-1	TGTGCCAGCAGTCAGACCTACTTGCGGGGGCAGTTCTTC	CASSQTYLRGQFF
.	TRBV5-1	TRBD2	TRBJ2-3	TGCGCCAGCAGCTTGAAGCGGGAGTCAGATACGCAGTATTTT	CASSLKRESDTQYF
.	TRBV4-1	TRBD1	TRBJ2-2	TGCGCCAGCAGCCAAAGTCAGGGGGCGGGTACTTCTGCCGGGGAGCTGTTTTTT	CASSQSQGAGTSAGELFF
.	TRBV7-2	TRBD1	TRBJ1-1	TGTGCCAGCAGCACCGGGACAGGGATTCTCAGCGCTTTCTTT	CASSTGTGILSAFF